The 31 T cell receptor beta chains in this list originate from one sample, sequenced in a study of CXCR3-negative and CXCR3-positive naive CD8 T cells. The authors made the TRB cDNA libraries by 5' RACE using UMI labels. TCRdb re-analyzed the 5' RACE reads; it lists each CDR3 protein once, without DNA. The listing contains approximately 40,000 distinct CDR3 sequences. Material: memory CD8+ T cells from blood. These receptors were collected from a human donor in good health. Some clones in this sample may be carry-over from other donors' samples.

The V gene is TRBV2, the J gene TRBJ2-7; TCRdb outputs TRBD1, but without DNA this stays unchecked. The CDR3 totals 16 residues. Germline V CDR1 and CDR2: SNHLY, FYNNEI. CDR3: CASSTEGQETTYEQYF.

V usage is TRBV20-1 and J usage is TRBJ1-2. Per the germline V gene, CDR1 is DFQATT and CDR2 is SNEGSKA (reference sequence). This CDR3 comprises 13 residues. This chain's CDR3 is CSARTSKDYGYTF.

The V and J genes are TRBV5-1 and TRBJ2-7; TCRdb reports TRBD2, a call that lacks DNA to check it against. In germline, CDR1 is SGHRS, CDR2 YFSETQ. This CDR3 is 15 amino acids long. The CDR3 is CASSQGLAAAYEQYF.

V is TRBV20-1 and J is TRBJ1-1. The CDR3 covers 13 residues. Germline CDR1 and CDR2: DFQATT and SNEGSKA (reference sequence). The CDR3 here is CSALFGEVTEAFF.

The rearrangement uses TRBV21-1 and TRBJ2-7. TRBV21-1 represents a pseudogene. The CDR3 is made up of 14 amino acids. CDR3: CASSKRYRSYEQYF.

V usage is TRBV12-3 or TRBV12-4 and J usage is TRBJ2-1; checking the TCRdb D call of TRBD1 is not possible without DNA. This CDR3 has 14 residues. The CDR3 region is CASSFRGGQYEQFF.

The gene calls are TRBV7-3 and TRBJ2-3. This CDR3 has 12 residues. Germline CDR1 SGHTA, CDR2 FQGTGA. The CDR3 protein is CASSPNTDTQYF.

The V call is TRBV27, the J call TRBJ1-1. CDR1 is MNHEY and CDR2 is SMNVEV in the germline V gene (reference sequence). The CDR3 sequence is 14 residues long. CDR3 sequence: CASSLARVNTEAFF.

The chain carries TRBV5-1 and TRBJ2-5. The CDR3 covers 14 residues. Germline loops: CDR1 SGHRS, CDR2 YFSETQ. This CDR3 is CASSQLNVRETQYF.

The CDR3: CASSSLGSGREQYF. V gene TRBV6-5 combines with J gene TRBJ2-7; TCRdb gives TRBD1 as the D gene, but with no DNA this cannot be confirmed. Germline V gene data show CDR1 as MNHEY and CDR2 as SVGAGI. The CDR3 sequence is 14 residues long.

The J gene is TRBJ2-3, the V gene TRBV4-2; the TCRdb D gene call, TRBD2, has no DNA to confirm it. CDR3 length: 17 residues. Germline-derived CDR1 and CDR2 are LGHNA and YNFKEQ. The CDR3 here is CASSPSASGGATDTQYF.

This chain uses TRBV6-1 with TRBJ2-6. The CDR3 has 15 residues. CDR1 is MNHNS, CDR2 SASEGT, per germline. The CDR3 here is CASSEARSGANVLTF.

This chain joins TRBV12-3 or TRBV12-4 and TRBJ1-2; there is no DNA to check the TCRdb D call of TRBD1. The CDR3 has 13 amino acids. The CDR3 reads CASSLGSLSGYTF.

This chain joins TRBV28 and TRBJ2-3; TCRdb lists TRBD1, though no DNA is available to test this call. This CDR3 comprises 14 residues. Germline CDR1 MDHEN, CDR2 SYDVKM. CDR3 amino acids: CASSLLGDGNTQYF.

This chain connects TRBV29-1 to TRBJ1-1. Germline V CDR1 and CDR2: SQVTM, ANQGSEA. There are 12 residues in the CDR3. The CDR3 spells CTCITPNTEAFF. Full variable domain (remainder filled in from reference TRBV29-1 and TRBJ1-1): SAVISQKPSRDICQRGTSLTIQCQVDSQVTMMFWYRQQPGQSLTLIATANQGSEATYESGFVIDKFPISRPNLTFSTLTVSNMSPEDSSIYLCTCITPNTEAFFGQGTRLTVV.

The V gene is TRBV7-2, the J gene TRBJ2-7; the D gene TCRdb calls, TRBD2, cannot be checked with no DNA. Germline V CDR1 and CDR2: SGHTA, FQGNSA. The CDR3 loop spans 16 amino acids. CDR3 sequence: CASSLEVWREGYEQYF.

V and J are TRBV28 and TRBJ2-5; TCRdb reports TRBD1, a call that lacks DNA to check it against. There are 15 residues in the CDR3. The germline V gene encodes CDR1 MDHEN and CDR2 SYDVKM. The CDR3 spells CASSFHRGREETQYF.

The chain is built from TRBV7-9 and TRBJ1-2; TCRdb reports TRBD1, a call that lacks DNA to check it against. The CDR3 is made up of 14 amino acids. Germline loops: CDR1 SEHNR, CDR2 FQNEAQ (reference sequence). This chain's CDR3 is CASSPGTGGLGYTF.

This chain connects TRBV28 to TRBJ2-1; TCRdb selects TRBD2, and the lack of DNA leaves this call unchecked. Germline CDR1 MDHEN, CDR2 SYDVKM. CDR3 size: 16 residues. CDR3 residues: CASSALDRSPYNEQFF.

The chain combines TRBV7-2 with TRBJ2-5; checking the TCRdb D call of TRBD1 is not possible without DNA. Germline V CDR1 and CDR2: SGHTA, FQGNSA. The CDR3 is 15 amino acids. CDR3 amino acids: CASSLSGTPNMDQYF.

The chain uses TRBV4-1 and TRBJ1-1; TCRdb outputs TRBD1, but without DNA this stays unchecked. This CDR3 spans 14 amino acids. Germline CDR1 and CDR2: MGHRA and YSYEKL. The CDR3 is CASSLGQENTEAFF.

This CDR3 is CASSHGSGSEAFF. The gene calls are TRBV4-3 and TRBJ1-1. CDR1 and CDR2 (germline): LGHNA, YSLEER. The CDR3 is made up of 13 amino acids.

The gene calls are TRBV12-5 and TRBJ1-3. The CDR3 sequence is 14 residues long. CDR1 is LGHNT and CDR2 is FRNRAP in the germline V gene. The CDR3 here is CASTVAYSGNTIYF.

The CDR3 spells CATSRDVGWGTGELFF. The chain joins TRBV15 to TRBJ2-2. CDR3 length equals 16 residues. Germline V gene data show CDR1 as LNHNV and CDR2 as YYDKDF (reference sequence).

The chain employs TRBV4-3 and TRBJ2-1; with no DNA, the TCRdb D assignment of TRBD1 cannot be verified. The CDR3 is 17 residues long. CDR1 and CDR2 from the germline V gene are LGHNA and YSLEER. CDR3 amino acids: CASSLAPAGYTADEQFF.

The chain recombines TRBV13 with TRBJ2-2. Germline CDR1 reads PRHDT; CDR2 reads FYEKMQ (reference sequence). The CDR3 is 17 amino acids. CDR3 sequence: CASSTWTIRNEFGELFF.

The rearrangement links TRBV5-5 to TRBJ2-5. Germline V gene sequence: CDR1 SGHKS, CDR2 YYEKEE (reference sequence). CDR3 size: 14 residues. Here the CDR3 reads CASSFGLLQETQYF.

CDR3 sequence: CASSFDGSSYEQYF. This chain connects TRBV12-3 or TRBV12-4 to TRBJ2-7. This CDR3 has 14 amino acids.

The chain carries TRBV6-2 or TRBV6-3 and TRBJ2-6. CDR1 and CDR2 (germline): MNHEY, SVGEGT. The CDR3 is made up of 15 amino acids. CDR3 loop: CASSAGNSGAKVLTF.

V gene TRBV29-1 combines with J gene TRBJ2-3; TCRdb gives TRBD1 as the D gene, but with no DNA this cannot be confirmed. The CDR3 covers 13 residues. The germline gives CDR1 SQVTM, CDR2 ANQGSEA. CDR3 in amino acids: CSVHGQSTDTQYF.

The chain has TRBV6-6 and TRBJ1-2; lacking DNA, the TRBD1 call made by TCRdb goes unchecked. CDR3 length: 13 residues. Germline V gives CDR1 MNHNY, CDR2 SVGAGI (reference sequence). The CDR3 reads CASSAGGPGGYTF.